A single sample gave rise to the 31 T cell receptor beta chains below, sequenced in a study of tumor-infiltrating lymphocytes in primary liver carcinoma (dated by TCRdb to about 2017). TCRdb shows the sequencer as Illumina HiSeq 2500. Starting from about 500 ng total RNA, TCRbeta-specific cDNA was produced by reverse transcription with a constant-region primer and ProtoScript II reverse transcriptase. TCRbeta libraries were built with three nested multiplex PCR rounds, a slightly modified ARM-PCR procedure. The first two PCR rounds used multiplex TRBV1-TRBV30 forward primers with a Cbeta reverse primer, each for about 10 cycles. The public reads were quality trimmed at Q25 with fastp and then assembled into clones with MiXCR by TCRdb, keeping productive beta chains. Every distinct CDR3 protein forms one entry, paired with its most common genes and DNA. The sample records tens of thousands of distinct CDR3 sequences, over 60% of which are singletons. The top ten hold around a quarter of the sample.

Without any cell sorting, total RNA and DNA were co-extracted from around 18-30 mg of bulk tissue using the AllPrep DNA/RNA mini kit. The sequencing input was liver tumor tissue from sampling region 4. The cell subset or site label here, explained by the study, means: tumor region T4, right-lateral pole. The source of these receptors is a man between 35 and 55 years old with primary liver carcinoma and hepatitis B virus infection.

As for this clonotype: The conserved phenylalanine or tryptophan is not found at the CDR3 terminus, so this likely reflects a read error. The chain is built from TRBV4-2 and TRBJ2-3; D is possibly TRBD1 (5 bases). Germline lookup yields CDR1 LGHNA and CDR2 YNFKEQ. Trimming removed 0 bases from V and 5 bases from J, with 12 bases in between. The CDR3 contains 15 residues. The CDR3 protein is CASSQEVQAKDTQYL. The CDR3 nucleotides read TGTGCCAGCAGCCAAGAAGTACAGGCAAAAGATACGCAGTATTTG.

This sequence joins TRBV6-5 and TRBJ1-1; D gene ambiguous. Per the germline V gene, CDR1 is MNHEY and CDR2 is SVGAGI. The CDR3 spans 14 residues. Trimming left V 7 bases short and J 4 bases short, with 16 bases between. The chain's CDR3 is CASNERGESTEAFF. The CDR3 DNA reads TGTGCCAGCAACGAGCGCGGAGAGAGCACTGAAGCTTTCTTT.

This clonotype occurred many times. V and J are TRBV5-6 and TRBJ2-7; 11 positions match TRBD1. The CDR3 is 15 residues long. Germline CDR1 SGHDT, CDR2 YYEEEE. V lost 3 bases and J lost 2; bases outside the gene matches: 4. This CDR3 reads CASSSPGQGAYEQYF. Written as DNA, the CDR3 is TGTGCCAGCAGCTCACCGGGACAGGGGGCCTACGAGCAGTACTTC.

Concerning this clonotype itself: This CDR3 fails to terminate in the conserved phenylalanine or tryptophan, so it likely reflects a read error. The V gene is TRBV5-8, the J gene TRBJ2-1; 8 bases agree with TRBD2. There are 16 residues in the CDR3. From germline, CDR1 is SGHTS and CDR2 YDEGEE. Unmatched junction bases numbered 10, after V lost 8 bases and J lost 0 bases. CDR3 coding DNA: TGTGCCAGTACCTTGGGGGCGGGGGGCTCCTACAATGAGCAGTTCTCC. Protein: CASTLGAGGSYNEQFS.

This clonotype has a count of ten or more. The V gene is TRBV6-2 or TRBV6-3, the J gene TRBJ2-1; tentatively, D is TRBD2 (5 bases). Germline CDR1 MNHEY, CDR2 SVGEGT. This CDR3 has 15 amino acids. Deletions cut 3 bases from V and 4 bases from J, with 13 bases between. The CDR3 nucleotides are TGTGCCAGCAGTTATAGTTCTAGCACGTACAATGAGCAGTTCTTC. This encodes CASSYSSSTYNEQFF.

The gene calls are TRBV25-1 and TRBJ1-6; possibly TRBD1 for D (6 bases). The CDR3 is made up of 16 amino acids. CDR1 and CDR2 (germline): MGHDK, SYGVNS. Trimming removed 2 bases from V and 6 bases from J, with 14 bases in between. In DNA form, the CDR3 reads TGTGCCAGCAGTGAACCCAGGGGCTCGGCTAATTCACCCCTCCACTTT. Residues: CASSEPRGSANSPLHF.

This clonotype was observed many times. This CDR3 is CASSPLSNEQFF. Here the CDR3 DNA reads TGTGCCAGCAGTCCACTTTCCAATGAGCAGTTCTTC. The rearrangement joins TRBV12-3 or TRBV12-4 to TRBJ2-1; D uncertain. Trimming cost V 5 bases and J 6 bases, with 8 bases left between them. This CDR3 is built from 12 residues.

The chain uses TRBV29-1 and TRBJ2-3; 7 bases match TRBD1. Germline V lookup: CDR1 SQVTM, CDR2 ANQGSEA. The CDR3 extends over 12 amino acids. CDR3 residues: CIVDRDKDTQYF. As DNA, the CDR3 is TGCATCGTCGACAGGGATAAGGATACGCAGTATTTT.

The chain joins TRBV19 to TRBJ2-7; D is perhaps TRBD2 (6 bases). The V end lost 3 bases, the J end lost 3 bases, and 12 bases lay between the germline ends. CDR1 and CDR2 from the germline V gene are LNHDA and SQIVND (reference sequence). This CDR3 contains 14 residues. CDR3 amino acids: CASSMKWGDYEQYF. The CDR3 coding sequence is TGTGCCAGTAGTATGAAATGGGGGGACTACGAGCAGTACTTC.

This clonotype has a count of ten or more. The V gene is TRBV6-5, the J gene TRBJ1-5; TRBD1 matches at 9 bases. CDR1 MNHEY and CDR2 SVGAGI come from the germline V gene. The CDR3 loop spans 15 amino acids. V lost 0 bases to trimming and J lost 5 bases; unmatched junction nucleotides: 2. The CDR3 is CASSYSTGGDQPQHF. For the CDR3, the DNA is TGTGCCAGCAGTTACTCGACAGGGGGGGATCAGCCCCAGCATTTT.

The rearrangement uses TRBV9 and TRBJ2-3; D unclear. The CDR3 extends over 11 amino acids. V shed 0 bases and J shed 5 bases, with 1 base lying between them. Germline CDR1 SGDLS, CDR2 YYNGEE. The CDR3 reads CASSVGDTQYF. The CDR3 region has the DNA TGTGCCAGCAGCGTAGGAGATACGCAGTATTTT.

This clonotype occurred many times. This CDR3 is CASSYGPSNTEAFF. CDR3 nucleotide sequence: TGTGCCAGCAGTTACGGTCCCTCGAACACTGAAGCTTTCTTT. The chain uses TRBV6-6 and TRBJ1-1; D is ambiguous. The CDR3 covers 14 residues. Trimming cost V 2 bases and J 1 base, with 8 bases left between them. CDR1 and CDR2 (germline): MNHNY, SVGAGI (reference sequence).

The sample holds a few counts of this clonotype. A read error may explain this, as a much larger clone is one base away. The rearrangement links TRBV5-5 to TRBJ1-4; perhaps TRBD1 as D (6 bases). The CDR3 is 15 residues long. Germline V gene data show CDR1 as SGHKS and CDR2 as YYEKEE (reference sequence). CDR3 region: CASSLGQTTNEELFF. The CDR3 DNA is TGTGCCAGCAGCTTAGGACAGACAACTAATGAAGAACTGTTTTTT. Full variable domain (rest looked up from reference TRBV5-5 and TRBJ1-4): DAGVTQSPTHLIKTRGQQVTLRCSPISGHKSVSWYQQVLGQGPQFIFQYYEKEERGRGNFPDRFSARQFPNYSSELNVNALLLGDSALYLCASSLGQTTNEELFFGSGTQLSVL.

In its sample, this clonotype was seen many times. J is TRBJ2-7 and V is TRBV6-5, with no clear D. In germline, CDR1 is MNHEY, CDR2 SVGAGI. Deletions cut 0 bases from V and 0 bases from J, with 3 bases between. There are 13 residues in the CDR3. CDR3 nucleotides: TGTGCCAGCAGTTACTCCAGCTCCTACGAGCAGTACTTC. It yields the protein CASSYSSSYEQYF.

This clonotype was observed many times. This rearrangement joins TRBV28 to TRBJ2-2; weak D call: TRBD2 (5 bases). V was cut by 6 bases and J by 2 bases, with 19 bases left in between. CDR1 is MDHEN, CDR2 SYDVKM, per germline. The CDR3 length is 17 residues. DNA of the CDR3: TGTGCCAGCAGGCCCCCCATACACGGGGTAAACACCGGGGAGCTGTTTTTT. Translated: CASRPPIHGVNTGELFF.

CDR3 amino acids: CASSYLVSTGELFF. The CDR3 coding sequence is TGTGCCAGCAGCTACCTTGTCTCCACCGGGGAGCTGTTTTTT. The chain joins TRBV21-1 to TRBJ2-2. TRBV21-1 is listed as a pseudogene. The CDR3 runs to 14 residues.

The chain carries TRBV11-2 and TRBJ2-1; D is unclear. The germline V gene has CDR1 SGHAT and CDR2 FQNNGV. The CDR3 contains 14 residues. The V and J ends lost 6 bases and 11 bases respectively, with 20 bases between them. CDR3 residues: CASSSADPGNKQFF. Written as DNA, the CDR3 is TGTGCCAGCAGTTCGGCGGACCCTGGGAATAAGCAGTTCTTC.

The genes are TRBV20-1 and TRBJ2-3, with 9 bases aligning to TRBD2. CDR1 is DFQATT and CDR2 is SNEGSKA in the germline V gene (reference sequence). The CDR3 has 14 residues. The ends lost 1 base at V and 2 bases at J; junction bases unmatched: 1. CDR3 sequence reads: CSARASGITDTQYF. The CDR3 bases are TGCAGTGCTAGAGCTAGCGGGATCACAGATACGCAGTATTTT.

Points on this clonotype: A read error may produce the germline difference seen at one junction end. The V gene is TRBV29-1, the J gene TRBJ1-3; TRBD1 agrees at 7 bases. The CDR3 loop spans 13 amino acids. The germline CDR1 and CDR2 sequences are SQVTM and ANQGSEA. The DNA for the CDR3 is TGCGGCGTGGGGGACAGCCGTCGGAACACCATATATTTT. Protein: CGVGDSRRNTIYF.

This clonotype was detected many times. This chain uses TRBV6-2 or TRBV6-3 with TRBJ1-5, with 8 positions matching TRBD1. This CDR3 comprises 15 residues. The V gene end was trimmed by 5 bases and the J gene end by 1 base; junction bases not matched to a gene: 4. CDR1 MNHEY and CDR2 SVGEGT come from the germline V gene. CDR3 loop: CASSLTGGSNQPQHF. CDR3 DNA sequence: TGTGCCAGCAGTCTAACAGGGGGGAGCAATCAGCCCCAGCATTTT.

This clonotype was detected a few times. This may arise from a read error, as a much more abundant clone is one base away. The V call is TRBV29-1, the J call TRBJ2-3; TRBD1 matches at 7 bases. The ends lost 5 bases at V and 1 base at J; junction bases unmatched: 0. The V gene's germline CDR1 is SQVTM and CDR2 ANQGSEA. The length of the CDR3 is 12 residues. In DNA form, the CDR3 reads TGCAGCGTTACAGGGGGCACAGATACGCAGTATTTT. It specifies CSVTGGTDTQYF.

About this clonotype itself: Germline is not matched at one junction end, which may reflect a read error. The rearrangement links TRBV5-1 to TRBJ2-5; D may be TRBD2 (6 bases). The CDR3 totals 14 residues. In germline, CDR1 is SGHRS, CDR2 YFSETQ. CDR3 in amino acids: CDSSGAGAQETRYF. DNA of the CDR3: TGCGACAGCTCGGGAGCGGGTGCCCAAGAGACCCGGTACTTC.

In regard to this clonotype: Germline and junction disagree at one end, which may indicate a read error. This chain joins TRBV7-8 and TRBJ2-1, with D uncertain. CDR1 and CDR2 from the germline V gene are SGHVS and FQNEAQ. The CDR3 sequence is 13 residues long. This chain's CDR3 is CASSHQGVAEHFF. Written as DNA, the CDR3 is TGTGCCAGCAGTCACCAAGGAGTGGCTGAGCACTTCTTC. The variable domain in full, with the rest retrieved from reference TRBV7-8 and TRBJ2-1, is GAGVSQSPRYKVAKRGQDVALRCDPISGHVSLFWYQQALGQGPEFLTYFQNEAQLDKSGLPSDRFFAERPEGSVSTLKIQRTQQEDSAVYLCASSHQGVAEHFFGPGTRLTVL.

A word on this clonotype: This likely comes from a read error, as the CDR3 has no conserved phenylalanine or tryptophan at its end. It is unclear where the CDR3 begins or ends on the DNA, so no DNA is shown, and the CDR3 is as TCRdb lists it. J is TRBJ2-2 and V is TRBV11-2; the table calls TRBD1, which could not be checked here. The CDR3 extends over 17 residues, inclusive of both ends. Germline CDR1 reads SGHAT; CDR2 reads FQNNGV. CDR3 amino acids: CASSFDRDRVGTWELSS.

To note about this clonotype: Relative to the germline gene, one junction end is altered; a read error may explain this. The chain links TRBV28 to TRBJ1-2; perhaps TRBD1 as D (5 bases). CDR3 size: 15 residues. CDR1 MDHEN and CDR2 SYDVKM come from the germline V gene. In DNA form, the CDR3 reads TGTGCCAGCAGTTCTTTTCTACCCGGGGACTATGACTACACCTTC. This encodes CASSSFLPGDYDYTF.

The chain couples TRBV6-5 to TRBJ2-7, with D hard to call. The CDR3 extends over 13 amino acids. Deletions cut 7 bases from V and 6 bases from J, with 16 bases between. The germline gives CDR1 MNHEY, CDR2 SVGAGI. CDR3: CASNSKSRTEQYF. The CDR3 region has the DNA TGTGCCAGCAACTCGAAATCGAGAACCGAGCAGTACTTC.

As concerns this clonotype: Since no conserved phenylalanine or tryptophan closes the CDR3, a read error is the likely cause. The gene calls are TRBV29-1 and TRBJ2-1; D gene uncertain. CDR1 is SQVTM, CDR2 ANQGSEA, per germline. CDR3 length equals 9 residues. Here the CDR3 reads CRVGKEQFS. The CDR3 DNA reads TGCCGCGTTGGAAAGGAGCAGTTCTCC.

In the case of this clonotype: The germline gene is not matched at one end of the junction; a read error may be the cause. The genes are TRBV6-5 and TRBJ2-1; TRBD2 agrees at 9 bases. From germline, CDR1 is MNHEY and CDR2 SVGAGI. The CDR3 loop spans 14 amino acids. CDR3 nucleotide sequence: TGTGCCAGCAGTGTAGCGGGAGCATCCAATGAGCAGCTCTTC. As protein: CASSVAGASNEQLF.

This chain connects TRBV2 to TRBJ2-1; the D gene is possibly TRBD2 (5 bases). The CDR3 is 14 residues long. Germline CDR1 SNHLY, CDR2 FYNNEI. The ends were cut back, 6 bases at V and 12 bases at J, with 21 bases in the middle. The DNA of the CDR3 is TGTGCCAGCAGCGGGAAGGTGTCCTACAGTGGGCAGTTCTTC. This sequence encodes CASSGKVSYSGQFF.

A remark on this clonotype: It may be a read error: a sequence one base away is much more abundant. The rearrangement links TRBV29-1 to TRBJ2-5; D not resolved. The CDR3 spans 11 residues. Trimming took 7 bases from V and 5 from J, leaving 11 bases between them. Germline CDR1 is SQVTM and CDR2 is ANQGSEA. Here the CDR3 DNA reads TGCAGCGGCGCCCTGCAGGAGACCCAGTACTTC. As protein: CSGALQETQYF.

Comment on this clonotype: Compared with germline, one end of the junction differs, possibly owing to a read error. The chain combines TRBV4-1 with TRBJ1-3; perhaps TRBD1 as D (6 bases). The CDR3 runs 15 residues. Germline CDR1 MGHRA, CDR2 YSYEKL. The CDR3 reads CASSLDRSSGCTIYF. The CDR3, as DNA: TGTGCCAGCAGCCTTGACAGGTCCTCTGGATGCACCATATATTTT.